The 27 T cell receptor beta chains below were found in one sample sequenced in a study of T cell changes during pregnancy in multiple sclerosis. Generated by immunoSEQ multiplex PCR, the TCRdb table keeps only in-frame clones and is missing some. The sample has some 130,000 clones, roughly 96% seen once. This specimen was peripheral blood, taken after pregnancy. Receptor source: a female donor with multiple sclerosis, enrolled in a pregnancy study.

This clone was seen once. The chain is built from TRBV6-6 and TRBJ1-3, with 9 bases fitting TRBD1. The CDR3 has 13 amino acids. Germline CDR1 MNHNY, CDR2 SVGAGI (reference sequence). V was pared by 9 bases and J by 3 bases, with 3 bases of the junction left unmatched. The CDR3 coding sequence is TGTGCCAGTGGACAGGGGAATGGAAACACCATATATTTT. This encodes CASGQGNGNTIYF.

The V call is TRBV21-1, the J call TRBJ2-5; the D call in the table, TRBD2, was not verified against the DNA. TRBV21-1 is listed as a pseudogene. This CDR3 is 13 amino acids long. CDR3 DNA sequence: TGTGCCAGCAACCCTCGGGTTGGAGAGACCCAGTACTTC. Translating gives CASNPRVGETQYF.

The V gene is TRBV28, the J gene TRBJ2-7; tentative D call: TRBD1 (5 bases). The germline V and J ends were trimmed by 6 bases and 7 bases, with 19 bases remaining between them. CDR3 length: 14 residues. Germline V CDR1 and CDR2: MDHEN, SYDVKM. The CDR3 nucleotides are TGTGCCAGCAGACCTACAGGCCCCGGTGGGGAGCAGTACTTC. This gives the protein CASRPTGPGGEQYF.

This clone was seen a single time. This chain joins TRBV28 and TRBJ2-7; a possible D gene is TRBD1 (5 bases). The V end was cut by 6 bases, the J end by 0 bases, with 21 bases between. The CDR3 runs to 17 residues. Per the germline V gene, CDR1 is MDHEN and CDR2 is SYDVKM. CDR3 in DNA: TGTGCCAGCAGCTATCCGGCAGGGCCAACGAGCTCCTACGAGCAGTACTTC. Its protein is CASSYPAGPTSSYEQYF.

J is TRBJ2-7 and V is TRBV27; 13 bases map to TRBD2. V was clipped by 0 bases and J by 4 bases; unmatched bases: 3. The CDR3 is made up of 16 amino acids. CDR1 and CDR2 (germline): MNHEY, SMNVEV (reference sequence). The CDR3 bases are TGTGCCAGCAGTTTATCCGGACTAGCGGGAGAGTACGAGCAGTACTTC. It encodes CASSLSGLAGEYEQYF.

The chain is built from TRBV18 and TRBJ2-5; TRBD2 matches 8 bases. CDR1 KGHSH and CDR2 LQKENI come from the germline V gene. This CDR3 has 17 amino acids. The trim removed 8 bases at V and 1 base at J, leaving 15 bases unmatched. The CDR3 coding sequence is TGTGCCAGCCGCGGGGGGCTTGGTGGAAGGAGCCAAGAGACCCAGTACTTC. Residues: CASRGGLGGRSQETQYF. The full variable domain, with the rest looked up from reference TRBV18 and TRBJ2-5, is NAGVMQNPRHLVRRRGQEARLRCSPMKGHSHVYWYRQLPEEGLKFMVYLQKENIIDESGMPKERFSAEFPKEGPSILRIQQVVRGDSAAYFCASRGGLGGRSQETQYFGPGTRLLVL.

This clone was observed once. The chain carries TRBV5-1 and TRBJ2-7; 9 bases map to TRBD1. Germline CDR1 reads SGHRS; CDR2 reads YFSETQ. Trimming removed 3 bases from V and 0 bases from J; junction bases left unmatched: 19. The length of the CDR3 is 20 residues. CDR3 DNA: TGCGCCAGCAGCTCGGGACAGGGCTCGCTGGGAAACCTTTTCTCCTACGAGCAGTACTTC. This codes for CASSSGQGSLGNLFSYEQYF.

This chain joins TRBV29-1 and TRBJ1-1; possible D gene TRBD1, 5 bases. This CDR3 comprises 15 residues. The germline V and J ends were trimmed by 5 bases and 3 bases, with 19 bases remaining between them. Germline V CDR1 and CDR2: SQVTM, ANQGSEA. The DNA of the CDR3 is TGCAGCGTTCAGGGACTCGGCCGATCGGACACTGAAGCTTTCTTT. This translates into CSVQGLGRSDTEAFF.

The V and J genes are TRBV7-9 and TRBJ1-2; 7 bases map to TRBD1. There are 16 residues in the CDR3. Germline V lookup: CDR1 SEHNR, CDR2 FQNEAQ (reference sequence). V trimming: 1 base; J trimming: 8 bases; junction bases outside the gene matches: 13. The CDR3 here is CASSLVGTDYFWGYTF. CDR3 bases: TGTGCCAGCAGCTTAGTCGGGACAGACTACTTTTGGGGCTACACCTTC.

The chain recombines TRBV6-4 with TRBJ2-1; 8 nucleotides align to TRBD2. The germline V gene has CDR1 MRHNA and CDR2 SNTAGT. This CDR3 contains 14 residues. V shed 0 bases and J 8 bases; nucleotides not matched to a gene: 3. The CDR3 DNA sequence: TGTGCCAGCAGTGACTCAAGCGGGAGCGATGAGCAGTTCTTC. As protein: CASSDSSGSDEQFF.

This chain connects TRBV29-1 to TRBJ2-1, with D possibly matching TRBD2 (5 bases). Germline V gene sequence: CDR1 SQVTM, CDR2 ANQGSEA. Trimming removed 3 bases at V and 7 bases at J, with 13 bases between. This CDR3 has 13 amino acids. The DNA for the CDR3 is TGCAGCGTTGATAGCCCCTCGGGGAATGAGCAGTTCTTC. Its protein is CSVDSPSGNEQFF.

The rearrangement uses TRBV19 and TRBJ1-1, with 7 bases aligning to TRBD1. The CDR3 has 14 residues. Trimming removed 7 bases from V and 4 bases from J; junction bases left unmatched: 9. Germline V gene data show CDR1 as LNHDA and CDR2 as SQIVND (reference sequence). CDR3 loop: CASTAPGGGTEAFF. CDR3 bases: TGTGCCAGTACTGCCCCAGGGGGTGGCACTGAAGCTTTCTTT.

This clone occurred once. This sequence joins TRBV7-9 and TRBJ2-7, with 7 nucleotides matching TRBD2. Germline CDR1 is SEHNR and CDR2 is FQNEAQ (reference sequence). The CDR3 has 12 amino acids. V lost 9 bases, J lost 2 bases, and 4 bases stayed unmatched. CDR3 region: CASQGLPYEQYF. CDR3 DNA: TGTGCCAGTCAGGGACTACCCTACGAGCAGTACTTC.

The genes are TRBV9 and TRBJ2-1; the D gene is possibly TRBD2 (5 bases). Germline-derived CDR1 and CDR2 are SGDLS and YYNGEE. The CDR3 runs to 17 residues. V was clipped by 3 bases and J by 2 bases, with 18 bases between them. The CDR3 sequence is CASSARDKGRPYNEQFF. Here the CDR3 DNA reads TGTGCCAGCAGCGCTCGGGATAAAGGACGACCCTACAATGAGCAGTTCTTC.

The CDR3 sequence: CASSKRGPGTTRESPYEQYF. In DNA form, the CDR3 reads TGTGCCAGCAGCAAACGGGGGCCAGGAACCACGCGGGAGTCCCCCTACGAGCAGTACTTC. The chain employs TRBV21-1 and TRBJ2-7; no check of the table's D call, TRBD2, against the DNA was made. TRBV21-1 has pseudogene status. This CDR3 has 20 amino acids.

The chain links TRBV4-2 to TRBJ2-2; no clear D. Per the germline V gene, CDR1 is LGHNA and CDR2 is YNFKEQ. The CDR3 covers 14 residues. V gave up 4 bases and J gave up 7 bases, with 13 bases separating them. The CDR3, as DNA: TGTGCCAGCAGCCCCACTCTTATCGGCGGGGAGCTGTTTTTT. This encodes CASSPTLIGGELFF.

V is TRBV7-2 and J is TRBJ2-3; 14 bases line up with TRBD2. Germline trimming cut 5 bases from V and 4 bases from J; bases unmatched to any gene: 2. Germline V lookup: CDR1 SGHTA, CDR2 FQGNSA. The CDR3 spans 15 residues. The CDR3 reads CASSEGLAGADTQYF. The CDR3 nucleotides read TGTGCCAGCAGCGAGGGACTAGCGGGAGCAGATACGCAGTATTTT.

This chain connects TRBV19 to TRBJ1-4; 7 bases line up with TRBD1. The V gene's germline CDR1 is LNHDA and CDR2 SQIVND (reference sequence). The junction had 5 bases not matched to a gene; V was cut back by 5 bases and J by 2 bases. This CDR3 region has 15 residues. The CDR3 DNA reads TGTGCCAGTAGTGTAACAGGGGCGACTAATGAAAAACTGTTTTTT. Residues: CASSVTGATNEKLFF.

The sample holds one count of this clone. The rearrangement joins TRBV7-8 to TRBJ2-1; 10 nucleotides align to TRBD2. J was trimmed by 0 bases and V by 1 base; bases with no gene match: 6. The CDR3 is 18 amino acids. CDR1 and CDR2 (germline): SGHVS, FQNEAQ. DNA of the CDR3: TGTGCCAGCAGCTTAGAAAGACTAGCGGGTAGCTCCTACAATGAGCAGTTCTTC. It yields the protein CASSLERLAGSSYNEQFF. Full variable domain (remainder filled in from reference TRBV7-8 and TRBJ2-1): GAGVSQSPRYKVAKRGQDVALRCDPISGHVSLFWYQQALGQGPEFLTYFQNEAQLDKSGLPSDRFFAERPEGSVSTLKIQRTQQEDSAVYLCASSLERLAGSSYNEQFFGPGTRLTVL.

The chain is built from TRBV18 and TRBJ2-1; 7 bases fit TRBD1. Trimming removed 2 bases from V and 4 bases from J; junction bases left unmatched: 8. The germline gives CDR1 KGHSH, CDR2 LQKENI. The CDR3 extends over 16 amino acids. CDR3 in amino acids: CASSPVPGTVYNEQFF. DNA for the CDR3: TGTGCCAGCTCACCAGTCCCCGGGACAGTATACAATGAGCAGTTCTTC. The whole variable domain, filled in from reference TRBV18 and TRBJ2-1, reads NAGVMQNPRHLVRRRGQEARLRCSPMKGHSHVYWYRQLPEEGLKFMVYLQKENIIDESGMPKERFSAEFPKEGPSILRIQQVVRGDSAAYFCASSPVPGTVYNEQFFGPGTRLTVL.

The rearrangement links TRBV11-2 to TRBJ2-7; 12 positions agree with TRBD2. V shed 5 bases, J shed 5 bases, and the junction held 16 bases outside the gene matches. The CDR3 is 18 amino acids. Germline loops: CDR1 SGHAT, CDR2 FQNNGV. This CDR3 reads CASSPTPLAGGPLNEQYF. DNA for the CDR3: TGTGCCAGCAGCCCCACCCCCCTAGCGGGAGGGCCTCTCAACGAGCAGTACTTC. The whole variable domain, filled in from reference TRBV11-2 and TRBJ2-7, reads EAGVAQSPRYKIIEKRQSVAFWCNPISGHATLYWYQQILGQGPKLLIQFQNNGVVDDSQLPKDRFSAERLKGVDSTLKIQPAKLEDSAVYLCASSPTPLAGGPLNEQYFGPGTRLTVT.

This chain connects TRBV2 to TRBJ1-3; D possibly corresponds to TRBD1 (6 bases). Trimming pared 6 bases from V and 2 bases from J, leaving 14 bases between. Germline V gene sequence: CDR1 SNHLY, CDR2 FYNNEI. There are 15 residues in the CDR3. The CDR3 here is CASRITGLTGNTIYF. CDR3 in DNA: TGTGCCAGCAGGATTACAGGGTTAACTGGAAACACCATATATTTT. Together with reference TRBV2 and TRBJ1-3, the CDR3 gives the full variable domain: EPEVTQTPSHQVTQMGQEVILRCVPISNHLYFYWYRQILGQKVEFLVSFYNNEISEKSEIFDDQFSVERPDGSNFTLKIRSTKLEDSAMYFCASRITGLTGNTIYFGEGSWLTVV.

The rearrangement links TRBV7-3 to TRBJ2-4, with TRBD1 matching over 7 bases. J gave up 8 bases and V 3 bases, and 7 bases lay outside the gene matches. Germline loops: CDR1 SGHTA, CDR2 FQGTGA. CDR3 length: 14 residues. The CDR3 coding sequence is TGTGCCAGCAGCTTGGGACAGCGAGGAGACATTCAGTACTTC. Protein product: CASSLGQRGDIQYF.

This chain connects TRBV10-3 to TRBJ2-3; the match to TRBD2 covers 8 bases. The length of the CDR3 is 19 residues. J was trimmed by 2 bases and V by 2 bases; bases with no gene match: 15. Germline CDR1 ENHRY, CDR2 SYGVKD. The CDR3 protein is CAISEPTPGGISFTDTQYF. The CDR3 DNA sequence: TGTGCCATCAGTGAGCCAACCCCGGGAGGGATCAGTTTCACAGATACGCAGTATTTT.

The chain links TRBV5-6 to TRBJ2-7; 12 bases line up with TRBD1. The CDR3 runs to 14 residues. J gave up 4 bases and V 3 bases, and 2 bases lay outside the gene matches. Per the germline V gene, CDR1 is SGHDT and CDR2 is YYEEEE. The CDR3 region has the DNA TGTGCCAGCAGCTGGGGACAGGGGGCGTACGAGCAGTACTTC. This sequence encodes CASSWGQGAYEQYF.

In this sample, this clone turned up once. J is TRBJ2-5 and V is TRBV25-1; the match to TRBD2 covers 7 bases. The CDR3 is 14 residues long. With V trimmed by 3 bases and J by 4 bases, 5 bases remained unmatched. Looked up from germline, CDR1 is MGHDK and CDR2 is SYGVNS. The CDR3 DNA reads TGTGCCAGCAGTGAGGGGGGGGTAAGAGAGACCCAGTACTTC. It translates to CASSEGGVRETQYF.

The V call is TRBV30, the J call TRBJ2-1; the match to TRBD2 covers 9 bases. This CDR3 has 12 residues. With V trimmed by 3 bases and J by 9 bases, 3 bases remained unmatched. Germline loops: CDR1 GTSNPN, CDR2 SVGIG (reference sequence). Written as DNA, the CDR3 is TGTGCCTGGAGCGGGACTAGCAGTGAGCAGTTCTTC. Translated: CAWSGTSSEQFF.